This T cell receptor (beta chain) is from a study of OX40 agonist ivuxolimab in advanced cancers. Background on the study: Patients were treated with intravenous ivuxolimab, dosed at 0.01 to 10 mg/kg and infused every 2 weeks.

Sequencing used immunoSEQ multiplex PCR; TCRdb keeps in-frame clones, though not all of them. The sample yields around 50,000 clones, approximately 80% seen once. As concerns this clone: Its antigen is as yet unknown.

CDR1 and CDR2 (germline): MGHRA, YSYEKL. CDR3 length: 18 residues. Trimming took 5 bases from V and 0 from J; bases not matched to a gene: 14. Overall study results and limits: CD4+ and CD8+ T cells in blood underwent clonal expansion by week 6 at 0.1 to 3.0 mg/kg. Mean expanded clone counts were higher in CD8+ than CD4+ T cells.

The source material was CD4+ or CD8+ T cells sorted from blood, sampled in a trial of the OX40 agonist ivuxolimab. The sequence was collected from an adult with an advanced solid tumor such as melanoma, head and neck, liver or kidney cancer. The V call is TRBV4-1, the J call TRBJ2-3; 7 bases agree with TRBD1. This chain's CDR3 is CASSGRTGKTTSTDTQYF. DNA of the CDR3: TGCGCCAGCAGCGGACGGACAGGAAAAACTACTAGCACAGATACGCAGTATTTT.